Reported below is one T cell receptor (beta chain). Described time point: after dendritic cell vaccination, including at tumor progression/relapse. The data originate from a study of glioma-infiltrating T cells after dendritic cell vaccination. The protocol was immunoSEQ multiplex PCR, while the TCRdb copy is restricted to in-frame clones and leaves out a portion. The table shows roughly 60,000 clones, with about 89% occurring only once. The sample was blood, taken after dendritic cell vaccination. The TCR sequence derives from a human donor with glioblastoma.

The chain's CDR3 is CASSPTGTGHYEQYF. DNA for the CDR3: TGCGCCAGCAGCCCCACCGGGACAGGGCACTACGAGCAGTACTTC. The chain couples TRBV5-1 to TRBJ2-7; 9 bases line up with TRBD1. J gave up 3 bases and V 4 bases, and 8 bases lay outside the gene matches. From germline, CDR1 is SGHRS and CDR2 YFSETQ. This CDR3 is 15 amino acids long.